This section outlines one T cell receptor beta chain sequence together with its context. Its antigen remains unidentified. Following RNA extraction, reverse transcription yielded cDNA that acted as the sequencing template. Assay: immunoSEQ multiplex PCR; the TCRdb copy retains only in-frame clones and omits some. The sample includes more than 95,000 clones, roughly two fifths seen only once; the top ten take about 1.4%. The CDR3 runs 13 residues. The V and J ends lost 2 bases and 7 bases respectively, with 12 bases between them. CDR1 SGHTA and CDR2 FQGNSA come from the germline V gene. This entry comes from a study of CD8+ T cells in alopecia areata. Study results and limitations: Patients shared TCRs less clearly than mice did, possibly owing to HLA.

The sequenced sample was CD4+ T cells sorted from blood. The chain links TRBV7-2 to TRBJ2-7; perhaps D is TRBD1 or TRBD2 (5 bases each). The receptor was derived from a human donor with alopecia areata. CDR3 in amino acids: CASSLWPGQEQYF. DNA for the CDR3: TGTGCCAGCAGCTTATGGCCGGGGCAAGAGCAGTACTTC.